The subject of this entry is one T cell receptor beta chain. Its antigen is undetermined. TCRdb's table, derived via immunoSEQ multiplex PCR, lists solely in-frame clones and lacks some. The repertoire holds more than 250,000 clones, with roughly 87% as singletons. The validation cohort, a group of 130 or so subjects, included the donors and was separate from the approximately 700-subject first cohort. The sample belongs to a study of cytomegalovirus exposure and HLA in healthy donors. Study-wide points: The classifier reportedly diagnosed cytomegalovirus status with high sensitivity and specificity. The study put 150 or so TCR beta chains on its list as cytomegalovirus-associated. Rare TCR sequences dominated, though some public TCRs recurred in many donors.

From germline, CDR1 is MNHNY and CDR2 SVGAGI (reference sequence). V shed 2 bases and J 14 bases; nucleotides not matched to a gene: 12. This CDR3 contains 14 residues. The TCR comes from a woman under 40 in good health and CMV-seronegative. This chain joins TRBV6-6 and TRBJ2-4, with TRBD2 matching 7 bases. Specimen: PBMCs. For the CDR3, the DNA is TGTGCCAGCAGTTACCCTGGCGGGGGTGAGAGGGAGTACTTC. Encoded protein: CASSYPGGGEREYF.